The subject of this entry is one TCR beta chain. V lost 5 bases to trimming and J lost 6 bases, with 5 bases between them. Per germline, CDR1 SGHAT and CDR2 FQNNGV. This CDR3 is 12 amino acids long. The data belong to a study of blood T cell repertoires in COVID-19. About the study: From the United States, Italy and Spain came samples of acute and convalescent COVID-19. Sample material is recorded as cDNA or gDNA derived from T cells, B-cell-depleted T cells, or PBMCs.

Sequencing was performed with immunoSEQ multiplex PCR; in TCRdb, only in-frame clones are kept and a portion is missing. The repertoire includes about 150,000 clones, approximately 80% of them detected once, and approximately 8% sits in the top ten. Donors of Cohort 3 who recovered were those that had two negative PCRs, clearance, or symptom resolution. The sample was PBMCs or T cells enriched from blood (not recorded which). The sequence was collected from a woman aged 45-65 years who had recovered from COVID-19. The V gene is TRBV11-2, the J gene TRBJ2-6; D uncertain. Here the CDR3 reads CASSREANVLTF. The CDR3 bases are TGTGCCAGCAGCCGCGAGGCCAACGTCCTGACTTTC. The full variable domain, rest sourced from reference TRBV11-2 and TRBJ2-6, is EAGVAQSPRYKIIEKRQSVAFWCNPISGHATLYWYQQILGQGPKLLIQFQNNGVVDDSQLPKDRFSAERLKGVDSTLKIQPAKLEDSAVYLCASSREANVLTFGAGSRLTVL.